The sequence of this T cell receptor (beta chain) was determined in a study of shared T cell receptors in the human thymus. Only in-frame clones appear in the TCRdb table, and some are missing; sequencing was by immunoSEQ multiplex PCR. The sample includes some 760,000 clones, 70% to 90% of them seen just once. The same sample was also studied in work on human thymus T cells. That work contributes: It was healthy Finnish infants having corrective surgery for congenital heart defects who were the donors. Thymus pieces cut out during corrective heart surgery were the tissue that was used. Thymic and blood repertoires appeared to carry a bias in their V and J gene usage.

The sample consisted of thymocytes. The sequence was collected from a girl under three years old with a congenital heart defect.

CDR3 nucleotides: TGCGCCAGCAGCCACTACAGGGTTGATTGCCCAGATACGCAGTATTTT. This sequence encodes CASSHYRVDCPDTQYF. The chain uses TRBV5-1 and TRBJ2-3, with D possibly matching TRBD1 (6 bases). V gave up 4 bases and J gave up 4 bases, with 19 bases separating them. This CDR3 comprises 16 residues. Germline CDR1 SGHRS, CDR2 YFSETQ.